The 16 T cell receptor beta chains below were found in one sample sequenced in a study of OX40 agonist ivuxolimab in advanced cancers. Measured with immunoSEQ multiplex PCR; TCRdb has only the in-frame clones, and not every one. The table lists tens of thousands of clones, 91% of them singletons. This sample comprised CD4+ or CD8+ T cells sorted from blood, obtained in a trial of the OX40 agonist ivuxolimab. These receptors originate from an adult with an advanced solid tumor such as melanoma, head and neck, liver or kidney cancer.

CDR3 DNA sequence: TGTGCCAGCAGTTTGAGACAGCTATGGGGCTACACCTTC. Translation: CASSLRQLWGYTF. This chain connects TRBV2 to TRBJ1-2; D is perhaps TRBD1 (5 bases). V lost 5 bases to trimming and J lost 8 bases, with 15 bases between them. The CDR3 is 13 amino acids. Germline-derived CDR1 and CDR2 are SNHLY and FYNNEI.

CDR3 nucleotide sequence: TGTGCCAGCAGTTACTCGTGGCAATCAGCACAGCCCCAGCATTTT. Translating it yields CASSYSWQSAQPQHF. The gene calls are TRBV6-5 and TRBJ1-5; D is uncertain. The ends were cut back, 0 bases at V and 7 bases at J, with 13 bases in the middle. The CDR3 runs 15 residues. Per germline, CDR1 MNHEY and CDR2 SVGAGI.

This rearrangement joins TRBV7-8 to TRBJ2-3; D is ambiguous. CDR3 length: 13 amino acids. V was cut by 1 base and J by 2 bases, with 4 bases left in between. From germline, CDR1 is SGHVS and CDR2 FQNEAQ. This CDR3 is CASSLGITDTQYF. In DNA form, the CDR3 reads TGTGCCAGCAGCTTAGGGATCACAGATACGCAGTATTTT.

The chain links TRBV7-8 to TRBJ1-1; unclear D gene. CDR1 SGHVS and CDR2 FQNEAQ come from the germline V gene. The V and J ends lost 2 bases and 7 bases respectively, with 11 bases between them. The CDR3 loop spans 13 amino acids. In DNA, the CDR3 is TGTGCCAGCAGCTTATCGAAGAGGGTTGAAGCTTTCTTT. Its translation is CASSLSKRVEAFF.

The chain is built from TRBV7-6 and TRBJ2-3; TRBD2 might be the D (6 bases). CDR3 length: 16 residues. V was pared by 6 bases and J by 1 base, with 17 bases between. Germline V gene sequence: CDR1 SGHVS, CDR2 FNYEAQ. CDR3 in DNA: TGTGCCAGCAGTCCTAGGGCGGGGACGGGCACAGATACGCAGTATTTT. It encodes CASSPRAGTGTDTQYF.

The gene calls are TRBV9 and TRBJ2-5; 9 bases line up with TRBD2. There are 14 residues in the CDR3. CDR1 is SGDLS, CDR2 YYNGEE, per germline. V lost 4 bases, J lost 7 bases, and 8 bases stayed unmatched. CDR3 DNA sequence: TGTGCCAGCAGCCCCGAGCGGGGGGAGGGGACCCAGTACTTC. Amino acids: CASSPERGEGTQYF.

V and J are TRBV6-6 and TRBJ2-1; 14 nucleotides agree with TRBD2. V shed 6 bases, J shed 9 bases, and the junction held 1 base outside the gene matches. Germline V gene data show CDR1 as MNHNY and CDR2 as SVGAGI (reference sequence). This CDR3 spans 13 amino acids. Here the CDR3 reads CASSGLAGGEQFF. The CDR3 nucleotides read TGTGCCAGCAGCGGACTAGCGGGGGGTGAGCAGTTCTTC.

The chain combines TRBV10-3 with TRBJ2-3, with D uncertain. This CDR3 comprises 11 residues. The ends were cut back, 6 bases at V and 6 bases at J, with 7 bases in the middle. Germline CDR1 ENHRY, CDR2 SYGVKD. DNA for the CDR3: TGTGCCATCAGGGTCGGGGATACGCAGTATTTT. As protein: CAIRVGDTQYF.

V usage is TRBV6-5 and J usage is TRBJ1-1, with TRBD1 matching over 8 bases. After removal of 6 bases from V and 5 bases from J, the junction contained 8 bases not matched to a gene. This CDR3 has 14 residues. The germline V gene encodes CDR1 MNHEY and CDR2 SVGAGI. CDR3 bases: TGTGCCAGCAGCCGAACAGGGGGGAATACTGAAGCTTTCTTT. This encodes CASSRTGGNTEAFF.

The J gene is TRBJ2-5, the V gene TRBV6-6; D gene unclear. The CDR3 loop spans 15 amino acids. V was pared by 4 bases and J by 5 bases, with 17 bases between. CDR1 and CDR2 from the germline V gene are MNHNY and SVGAGI (reference sequence). The CDR3 loop is CASSSPPPTAETQYF. The DNA for the CDR3 is TGTGCCAGCAGTTCACCCCCCCCCACAGCCGAGACCCAGTACTTC.

The chain carries TRBV7-3 and TRBJ1-5; no firm D call. V lost 3 bases to trimming and J lost 0 bases, with 12 bases between them. This CDR3 contains 16 residues. Looked up from germline, CDR1 is SGHTA and CDR2 is FQGTGA. The CDR3 bases are TGTGCCAGCAGCTTGTTAAGGGTCTCTAGCAATCAGCCCCAGCATTTT. This codes for CASSLLRVSSNQPQHF.

This chain joins TRBV18 and TRBJ2-3; unclear D gene. Germline CDR1 KGHSH, CDR2 LQKENI. Deletions cut 4 bases from V and 3 bases from J, with 2 bases between. The CDR3 length is 11 residues. The CDR3 DNA sequence: TGTGCCAGCTCACAAACAGATACGCAGTATTTT. This sequence encodes CASSQTDTQYF.

The CDR3 DNA follows: TGTGCCAGCAGCGTAGATCCCGGGACGGTCTCCTACGAGCAGTACTTC. As protein: CASSVDPGTVSYEQYF. The V call is TRBV9, the J call TRBJ2-7, with D perhaps matching TRBD1 or TRBD2 (5 bases each). Germline CDR1 reads SGDLS; CDR2 reads YYNGEE. Trimming pared 0 bases from V and 0 bases from J, leaving 13 bases between. CDR3 size: 16 residues.

The V and J genes are TRBV30 and TRBJ2-7, with 11 bases lining up with TRBD1. The CDR3 sequence is 13 residues long. Trimming took 6 bases from V and 2 from J; bases not matched to a gene: 3. Germline CDR1 GTSNPN, CDR2 SVGIG (reference sequence). The CDR3 sequence is CACPGQGAYEQYF. CDR3 bases: TGTGCCTGTCCGGGACAGGGGGCCTACGAGCAGTACTTC.

The sample holds one count of this clone. The J gene is TRBJ2-1, the V gene TRBV5-4; no clear D gene. The CDR3 is 12 amino acids. Germline V CDR1 and CDR2: SGHNT, YYREEE (reference sequence). Deletions cut 3 bases from V and 5 bases from J, with 6 bases between. The CDR3 DNA reads TGTGCCAGCAGCTCCGAGAACAATGAGCAGTTCTTC. As protein: CASSSENNEQFF.

V gene TRBV27 combines with J gene TRBJ2-6; D unclear. The CDR3 covers 14 residues. The ends were cut back, 4 bases at V and 4 bases at J, with 8 bases in the middle. The V gene's germline CDR1 is MNHEY and CDR2 SMNVEV (reference sequence). CDR3 sequence: CASSWQRGANVLTF. Here the CDR3 DNA reads TGTGCCAGCAGTTGGCAGCGAGGGGCCAACGTCCTGACTTTC.